This T cell receptor (beta chain) was captured in a study of radiation and T cells in renal cell carcinoma. As for the study in general: Nephrectomy followed 15 Gy stereotactic body radiation by 4 weeks.

Of note for this clone: Its specificity is unknown.

Deletions cut 2 bases from V and 5 bases from J, with 13 bases between. CDR1 SGDLS and CDR2 YYNGEE come from the germline V gene. The CDR3 contains 15 residues. Regarding time point: blood 2 weeks post-SBRT. This sample's treatment: 15 Gy SBRT to primary tumor, nephrectomy 4 weeks later. The tumor was a clear cell renal cell carcinoma. General study results and limits: Top tumor clonotypes rose in blood 2 weeks post-radiation, then contracted.

The repertoire was sequenced with immunoSEQ multiplex PCR; TCRdb's copy has only in-frame clones and lacks some. The sample consists of about 150,000 clones, around 90% of them appearing once. Specimen: blood, collected from a patient whose treatment included radiotherapy and nephrectomy. This TCR was recovered from a woman aged 45 to 65 with renal cell carcinoma. The rearrangement joins TRBV9 to TRBJ1-4; TRBD1 is a possible D gene (6 bases). The CDR3 bases are TGTGCCAGCAGCGTGAGCGGTCAGGGGAATGAAAAACTGTTTTTT. Translated: CASSVSGQGNEKLFF.